This T cell receptor (beta chain) was recovered during a study of blood T cell repertoires in COVID-19. Study in general: Acute and convalescent COVID-19 specimens originated in the United States, Italy and Spain.

There are 14 residues in the CDR3. Germline-derived CDR1 and CDR2 are SQVTM and ANQGSEA. The V end was cut by 2 bases, the J end by 5 bases, with 12 bases between. This clone was recorded once. Per the authors' pipeline: Reference gene primer amplification in the assay estimated nucleated cell counts. Clones were sequenced by immunoSEQ multiplex PCR, and TCRdb holds only the in-frame ones, with some missing. Clone size and V and J calls were adopted from that table, with D and trimming inferred from the DNA. This sample yields around 100,000 clones, of which 80% to 85% are seen a single time; around 6.5% belongs to the top ten.

The sequencing sample was made of peripheral blood. The TCR comes from a man aged 60 to 69 with acute or convalescent COVID-19. The rearrangement uses TRBV29-1 and TRBJ2-2; the D gene is possibly TRBD2 (6 bases). This CDR3 is CSVERRGGTGELFF. CDR3 coding DNA: TGCAGCGTTGAAAGGAGGGGCGGGACCGGGGAGCTGTTTTTT.